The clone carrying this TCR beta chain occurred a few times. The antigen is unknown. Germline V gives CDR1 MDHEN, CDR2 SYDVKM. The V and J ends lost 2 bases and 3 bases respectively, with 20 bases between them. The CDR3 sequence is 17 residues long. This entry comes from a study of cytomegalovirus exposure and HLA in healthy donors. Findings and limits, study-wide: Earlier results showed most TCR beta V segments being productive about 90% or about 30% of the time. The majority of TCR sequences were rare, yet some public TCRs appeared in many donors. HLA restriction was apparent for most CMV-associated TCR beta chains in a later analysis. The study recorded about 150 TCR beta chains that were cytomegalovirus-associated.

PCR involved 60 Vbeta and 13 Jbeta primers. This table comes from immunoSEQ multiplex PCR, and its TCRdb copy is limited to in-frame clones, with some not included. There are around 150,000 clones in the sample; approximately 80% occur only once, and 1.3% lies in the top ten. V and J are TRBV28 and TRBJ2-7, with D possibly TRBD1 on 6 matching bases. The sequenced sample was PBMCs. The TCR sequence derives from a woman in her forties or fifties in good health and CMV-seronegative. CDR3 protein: CASSLGSPTSRGYEQYF. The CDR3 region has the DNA TGTGCCAGCAGTTTAGGATCGCCTACCTCCAGGGGCTACGAGCAGTACTTC.